This entry lists 5 T cell receptor beta chains sequenced from one sample in a study of blood T cell repertoires in COVID-19. Libraries were prepared by immunoSEQ multiplex PCR; TCRdb keeps only in-frame clonotypes and omits some of them. This repertoire shows some 160,000 clones, around 90% found once; its top ten account for roughly 4.5%. The material sequenced was peripheral blood. Every receptor here comes from a man younger than 35 with COVID-19, enrolled during active disease.

The chain links TRBV27 to TRBJ2-3, with 12 bases matching TRBD2. Germline CDR1 and CDR2: MNHEY and SMNVEV (reference sequence). CDR3 length equals 15 residues. V shed 4 bases and J 4 bases; nucleotides not matched to a gene: 3. In DNA form, the CDR3 reads TGTGCCAGCAGTTCGCTAGCGGGAGGGGCAGATACGCAGTATTTT. Residues: CASSSLAGGADTQYF.

The V gene is TRBV9, the J gene TRBJ1-1; 7 bases agree with TRBD1. This CDR3 spans 14 amino acids. After removal of 8 bases from V and 4 bases from J, the junction contained 11 bases not matched to a gene. The V gene's germline CDR1 is SGDLS and CDR2 YYNGEE. CDR3 nucleotides: TGTGCCAGTACCAGTGGGGACAGTTCCACTGAAGCTTTCTTT. As protein: CASTSGDSSTEAFF.

CDR3 protein: CASSIGRDSYEQYF. The CDR3 nucleotides are TGTGCCAGTAGTATTGGCCGGGACTCCTACGAGCAGTACTTC. The rearrangement uses TRBV19 and TRBJ2-7; a weak D match, TRBD2 (5 bases). V was trimmed by 3 bases and J by 0 bases, leaving 9 bases between them. Germline CDR1 and CDR2: LNHDA and SQIVND (reference sequence). The CDR3 runs 14 residues.

The chain couples TRBV18 to TRBJ1-3; weak D call: TRBD1 (5 bases). This CDR3 is 15 amino acids long. Germline V gene sequence: CDR1 KGHSH, CDR2 LQKENI. The V and J ends lost 3 bases and 2 bases respectively, with 11 bases between them. The CDR3 region has the DNA TGTGCCAGCTCACCCTTGCAGGGTACTGGAAACACCATATATTTT. As protein: CASSPLQGTGNTIYF.

V gene TRBV5-5 combines with J gene TRBJ1-3, with no clear D. CDR1 is SGHKS, CDR2 YYEKEE, per germline (reference sequence). V was cut by 4 bases and J by 2 bases, with 4 bases left in between. The CDR3 is made up of 12 amino acids. CDR3 amino acids: CASSGPGNTIYF. In DNA form, the CDR3 reads TGTGCCAGCAGCGGGCCTGGAAACACCATATATTTT.